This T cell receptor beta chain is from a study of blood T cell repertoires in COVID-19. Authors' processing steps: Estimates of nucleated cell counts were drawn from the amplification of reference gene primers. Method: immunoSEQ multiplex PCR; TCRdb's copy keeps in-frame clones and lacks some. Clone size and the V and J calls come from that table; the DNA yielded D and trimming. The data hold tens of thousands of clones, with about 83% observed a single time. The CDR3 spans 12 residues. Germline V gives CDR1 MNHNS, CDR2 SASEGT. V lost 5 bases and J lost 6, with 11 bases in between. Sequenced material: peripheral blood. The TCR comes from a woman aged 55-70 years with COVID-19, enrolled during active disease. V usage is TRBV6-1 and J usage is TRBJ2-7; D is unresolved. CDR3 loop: CASSPISPEQYF. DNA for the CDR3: TGTGCCAGCAGTCCTATCTCCCCCGAGCAGTACTTC.